These T cell receptor beta chains were read from a single sample in a study of blood T cell repertoires in COVID-19. Generated by immunoSEQ multiplex PCR, the TCRdb table keeps only in-frame clones and is missing some. The data hold about 270,000 clones, with roughly 90% observed a single time. The specimen sequenced was PBMCs or T cells enriched from blood (not recorded which). All receptors come from a woman aged 25-40 years who had recovered from COVID-19. Both conserved end residues are part of each CDR3. The D gene is left open where the match is weak. Clone size is shown for a subset of rows, as once, few, many or a class of expanded clone.

clone_size	v_call	d_call	j_call	cdr3_nt	cdr3_aa
-	TRBV18	-	TRBJ1-1	TGTGCCAGCTCACCGGAGCCGGGACACCAAACTTTCTTT	CASSPEPGHQTFF
-	TRBV5-6	TRBD1	TRBJ1-2	TGTGCCAGCAGCTTGTGGGCAGGGGGATATGGAGGCTACACCTTC	CASSLWAGGYGGYTF
-	TRBV10-3	-	TRBJ2-3	TGTGCCATCAGTGAGCCTAGTGCGACGCAGTATTTT	CAISEPSATQYF
-	TRBV30	TRBD1	TRBJ1-2	TGTGCCTGGAGTGGATTAAAGTCAGGGGGCATCGTCTATGGCTACACCTTC	CAWSGLKSGGIVYGYTF
-	TRBV7-6	TRBD2	TRBJ2-1	TGTGCCAGCAGCAACCGACCAGCGGGGTCCTACAATGAGCAGTTCTTC	CASSNRPAGSYNEQFF
-	TRBV28	TRBD1	TRBJ1-3	TGTGCCAGCAGCCTGGACAGGGCTGGAAACACCATATATTTT	CASSLDRAGNTIYF
-	TRBV30	TRBD1	TRBJ1-1	TGTGCCTGGAGTGCCCTGACAGGGTCTTTAGCATTGTACACTGAAGCTTTCTTT	CAWSALTGSLALYTEAFF
-	TRBV27	-	TRBJ2-2	TGTGCCAGCAGTTTATTCCAAACCGGGGAGCTGTTTTTT	CASSLFQTGELFF
once	TRBV29-1	TRBD1	TRBJ1-2	TGCAGCGCCGGGACAGGGGGCCCGGGGGGTGGCTACACCTTC	CSAGTGGPGGGYTF
once	TRBV5-6	TRBD2	TRBJ2-3	TGTGCCAGCAGCTTGGGCGGGGGGAATCTACATACGCAGTATTTT	CASSLGGGNLHTQYF
-	TRBV6-5	-	TRBJ2-7	TGTGCCAGCAGTCGGGGTCTGGGTAGCTACGAGCAGTACTTC	CASSRGLGSYEQYF
-	TRBV30	TRBD1	TRBJ1-1	TGTGCCTGGAGTGCCCCGGACAGGGGAGGCACTGAAGCTTTCTTT	CAWSAPDRGGTEAFF
-	TRBV7-9	TRBD1	TRBJ2-7	TGTGCCAGCAGCTTGGGACAGTACGAGCAGTACTTC	CASSLGQYEQYF
-	TRBV27	TRBD1	TRBJ1-6	TGTGCCAGCAGTTTTTCAGGGGGCGAATCACCCCTCCACTTT	CASSFSGGESPLHF
-	TRBV19	-	TRBJ1-1	TGTGCCAGTAGTATAGATCGGGGAATCCTCACTGAAGCTTTCTTT	CASSIDRGILTEAFF
-	TRBV7-2	TRBD2	TRBJ2-2	TGTGCCAGCAGCTTAGTGAGGGGACTATTTGGCGGGGAGCTGTTTTTT	CASSLVRGLFGGELFF
few	TRBV5-1	-	TRBJ1-1	TGCGCCAGCAGCTCTCCAGGGAACACTGAAGCTTTCTTT	CASSSPGNTEAFF
-	TRBV28	-	TRBJ2-4	TGTGCCAGCAGTTTAACGAGGCGATCCCGGCGGCCCAAAAACATTCAGTACTTC	CASSLTRRSRRPKNIQYF
-	TRBV9	TRBD2	TRBJ2-1	TGTGCCAGCAGCGTCGGCCCGGGACTAGACCAGTTCTTC	CASSVGPGLDQFF
-	TRBV20-1	-	TRBJ1-1	TGCAGTGCTAGTCCGTGGGCCGGCCTAATGAACACTGAAGCTTTCTTT	CSASPWAGLMNTEAFF
-	TRBV18	-	TRBJ1-2	TGTGCCAGCTTTCAGGTTCCCACAGGGAACTATGGCTACACCTTC	CASFQVPTGNYGYTF
-	TRBV19	TRBD2	TRBJ2-2	TGTGCCAGTAGTCATACGGGACTAGCGGCCCCCGGCGGGGAGCTGTTTTTT	CASSHTGLAAPGGELFF
-	TRBV11-3	-	TRBJ2-5	TGTGCCAGCAGCTTAGTGGCGACTTCGGAGACCCAGTACTTC	CASSLVATSETQYF
-	TRBV19	-	TRBJ2-2	TGTGCCAGTAGTATAGCGGGAGCCACCGGGGAGCTGTTTTTT	CASSIAGATGELFF
-	TRBV10-3	-	TRBJ2-6	TGTGCCATCAGTGAGCCCGGGAGTGTAGAGCCCGGGGCCAACGTCCTGACTTTC	CAISEPGSVEPGANVLTF
-	TRBV28	-	TRBJ1-1	TGTGCCAGCAGTCCCAGGACAGCCGCGAACACTGAAGCTTTCTTT	CASSPRTAANTEAFF
few	TRBV9	-	TRBJ1-2	TGTGCCAGCAGCCCGTCGGGGGGGGGTGGTGCTGGCTACACCTTC	CASSPSGGGGAGYTF
-	TRBV9	-	TRBJ2-4	TGTGCCAGGTACCAGGGGTATCTTAACATTCAGTACTTC	CARYQGYLNIQYF
-	TRBV10-2	-	TRBJ2-4	TGCGCCAGCAGTGAACCCCAGACTGGCCTAGCCAAAAACATTCAGTACTTC	CASSEPQTGLAKNIQYF
-	TRBV19	-	TRBJ2-2	TGTGCCAGTAGTAGAGCCGGCAGGGTGAGAATCGGGGAGCTGTTTTTT	CASSRAGRVRIGELFF
-	TRBV28	TRBD1	TRBJ2-3	TGTGCCAGCAGTCTGACAGGGCGCGCAGATACGCAGTATTTT	CASSLTGRADTQYF
-	TRBV5-1	TRBD1	TRBJ2-6	TGCGCCAGCAGCCAATCCACAGGGGGCGATGGGGCCAACGTCCTGACTTTC	CASSQSTGGDGANVLTF
-	TRBV11-2	TRBD1	TRBJ1-4	TGTGCCAGCAGCTCCACAAGGACAGGGGGAGAAAAACTGTTTTTT	CASSSTRTGGEKLFF
-	TRBV4-2	TRBD2	TRBJ2-1	TGTGCCAGCAGCTTCCGGACGGGACTAGCTTTGAGAGAGCAGTTCTTC	CASSFRTGLALREQFF
few	TRBV11-2	TRBD1	TRBJ2-7	TGTGCCAGCAGGGACAGGGAACTTGGAGCCTACGAGCAGTACTTC	CASRDRELGAYEQYF
-	TRBV18	TRBD1	TRBJ2-7	TGTGCCAGCTCAAGCCTCGGACAGGGTGTTGACGAGCAGTACTTC	CASSSLGQGVDEQYF
-	TRBV12-3/TRBV12-4	-	TRBJ2-5	TGTGCCAGCAGCGGAGGAGAAGAGACCCAGTACTTC	CASSGGEETQYF
-	TRBV19	TRBD1	TRBJ1-5	TGTGCCAGTAGGTCCAACGACAGGGGGAATCAGCCCCAGCATTTT	CASRSNDRGNQPQHF
-	TRBV5-1	TRBD1	TRBJ1-1	TGCGCCAGCAGCTTGATGGGACAGGGGGCGGCGAACACTGAAGCTTTCTTT	CASSLMGQGAANTEAFF
-	TRBV28	-	TRBJ1-1	TGTGCCAGCAGTTTAGAGGTAACTGAAGCTTTCTTT	CASSLEVTEAFF
-	TRBV20-1	TRBD1	TRBJ2-1	TGCAGTGCTAGTTATCCCGCGACAGGGGGCATCGATGAGCAGTTCTTC	CSASYPATGGIDEQFF
-	TRBV27	TRBD1	TRBJ1-5	TGTGCCAGCAGTTTACCGAGGACAGGGGGTGGTCAGCCCCAGCATTTT	CASSLPRTGGGQPQHF
-	TRBV30	-	TRBJ1-4	TGTGCCTGGAGAACCGCCCCAGGGTTCAGCCCCGAAAAACTGTTTTTT	CAWRTAPGFSPEKLFF
once	TRBV10-3	-	TRBJ1-1	TGTGCCATCACGGAGAGAGGGAACACTGAAGCTTTCTTT	CAITERGNTEAFF
-	TRBV14	-	TRBJ1-1	TGTGCCAGCAGCCCCTGGGCAGGTAACACTGAAGCTTTCTTT	CASSPWAGNTEAFF
once	TRBV13	-	TRBJ1-5	TGTGCCAGCAGCTTCGGAGAGGTTAGCAATCAGCCCCAGCATTTT	CASSFGEVSNQPQHF